The following is a TCR beta chain sequence with its context. This sample was taken from a study of PD-1 blockade in classical Hodgkin lymphoma. The V end lost 7 bases, the J end lost 4 bases, and 14 bases lay between the germline ends. This CDR3 spans 13 amino acids. CDR1 is ENHRY and CDR2 is SYGVKD in the germline V gene. Brentuximab vedotin exposure varied, and every patient relapsed after autologous stem cell transplantation. Method: immunoSEQ multiplex PCR; TCRdb's copy keeps in-frame clones and lacks some. The sample lists 30,000 to 45,000 clones; over 80% were seen once. The sequences come from peripheral blood mononuclear cells (PBMCs), collected at baseline. This clonotype was sampled from a human donor with classical Hodgkin lymphoma. The chain joins TRBV10-3 to TRBJ2-7; D gene unclear. The CDR3 bases are TGTGCCATCAAGGATAAGCCCCTGTACGAGCAGTACTTC. Translated: CAIKDKPLYEQYF.